The 10 T cell receptor beta chains below were found in one sample sequenced in a study of OX40 agonist ivuxolimab in advanced cancers. TCRdb's table, derived via immunoSEQ multiplex PCR, lists solely in-frame clones and lacks some. Of tens of thousands of clones in the sample, approximately 85% were seen once. Sequences were derived from CD4+ or CD8+ T cells sorted from blood, sampled in a trial of the OX40 agonist ivuxolimab. The receptors here all came from an adult with an advanced solid tumor such as melanoma, head and neck, liver or kidney cancer.

J is TRBJ1-5 and V is TRBV28, with TRBD1 matching 11 bases. The CDR3 totals 16 residues. The V segment lost 4 bases and the J segment 1 base; nucleotides outside the gene matches: 3. Germline-derived CDR1 and CDR2 are MDHEN and SYDVKM. Here the CDR3 DNA reads TGTGCCAGCAGTTGGACAGGGGGCGCGAGCAATCAGCCCCAGCATTTT. Translating gives CASSWTGGASNQPQHF.

V is TRBV7-3 and J is TRBJ2-2; D gene unclear. The CDR3 loop spans 13 amino acids. V was pared by 5 bases and J by 6 bases, with 10 bases between. Per germline, CDR1 SGHTA and CDR2 FQGTGA. In DNA form, the CDR3 reads TGTGCCAGCAGCCCCAACCACCCCGGGGAGCTGTTTTTT. Translation gives CASSPNHPGELFF. Filled out from reference TRBV7-3 and TRBJ2-2, the complete variable domain reads GAGVSQTPSNKVTEKGKYVELRCDPISGHTALYWYRQSLGQGPEFLIYFQGTGAADDSGLPNDRFFAVRPEGSVSTLKIQRTERGDSAVYLCASSPNHPGELFFGEGSRLTVL.

The genes are TRBV9 and TRBJ1-4; D ambiguous. Per the germline V gene, CDR1 is SGDLS and CDR2 is YYNGEE. The CDR3 loop spans 14 amino acids. The V end was cut by 3 bases, the J end by 0 bases, with 6 bases between. CDR3 in DNA: TGTGCCAGCAGCGGGGGAACAACTAATGAAAAACTGTTTTTT. Amino acid sequence: CASSGGTTNEKLFF.

This clone was seen just once. The rearrangement joins TRBV9 to TRBJ2-7, with TRBD1 matching over 7 bases. Germline V gene sequence: CDR1 SGDLS, CDR2 YYNGEE. The CDR3 has 16 residues. After removal of 0 bases from V and 6 bases from J, the junction contained 12 bases not matched to a gene. CDR3 region: CASSVGSRDRRSEQYF. In nucleotides, the CDR3 is TGTGCCAGCAGCGTAGGGTCCCGGGACAGAAGAAGCGAGCAGTACTTC.

DNA of the CDR3: TGTGCCAGCAGCCTTGGATGGCTAGGTCCCCAGCATTTT. Translation gives CASSLGWLGPQHF. V and J are TRBV27 and TRBJ1-5; D is uncertain. From germline, CDR1 is MNHEY and CDR2 SMNVEV (reference sequence). The CDR3 consists of 13 residues. V lost 6 bases and J lost 10, with 16 bases in between.

The chain carries TRBV11-2 and TRBJ1-1; D is undetermined. V was shortened by 1 base and J by 1 base, with 10 bases between the two germline ends. The CDR3 is made up of 15 amino acids. Germline-derived CDR1 and CDR2 are SGHAT and FQNNGV. The CDR3 here is CASSLAVGPNTEAFF. The CDR3 nucleotides read TGTGCCAGCAGCTTAGCTGTAGGTCCGAACACTGAAGCTTTCTTT.

To note about this clone: Different DNA sequences within this sample yield the same CDR3. The chain couples TRBV6-5 to TRBJ2-7; TRBD1 agrees at 7 bases. The CDR3 has 14 residues. The germline V gene has CDR1 MNHEY and CDR2 SVGAGI. V dropped 0 bases and J dropped 2; count of bases not matched to a gene: 1. CDR3 DNA sequence: TGTGCCAGCAGTTACTCAGGGGGCCCCTACGAGCAGTACTTC. Protein product: CASSYSGGPYEQYF.

V is TRBV7-9 and J is TRBJ2-1; weak D call: TRBD2 (5 bases). The CDR3 spans 12 residues. CDR1 SEHNR and CDR2 FQNEAQ come from the germline V gene (reference sequence). V lost 5 bases to trimming and J lost 13 bases, with 15 bases between them. As DNA, the CDR3 is TGTGCCAGCAGCCCGGAGGACCGCCTCCAGTTCTTC. Protein product: CASSPEDRLQFF.

The V call is TRBV4-1, the J call TRBJ2-5; D remains unclear. The CDR3 extends over 15 amino acids. The germline V gene has CDR1 MGHRA and CDR2 YSYEKL. Deletions cut 4 bases from V and 0 bases from J, with 12 bases between. Written as DNA, the CDR3 is TGCGCCAGCAGCCTAGGATACCGGTACCAAGAGACCCAGTACTTC. As protein: CASSLGYRYQETQYF.

This chain uses TRBV4-2 with TRBJ2-2, with TRBD2 matching 10 bases. The CDR3 has 16 residues. From germline, CDR1 is LGHNA and CDR2 YNFKEQ. V lost 0 bases, J lost 6 bases, and 4 bases stayed unmatched. The CDR3: CASSQEIAGGPGELFF. CDR3 nucleotides: TGTGCCAGCAGCCAAGAGATAGCGGGAGGTCCCGGGGAGCTGTTTTTT.